This T cell receptor beta chain was documented in a study of CD8+CD57+ T cells in acquired aplastic anemia. Whole-study context: Recorded DNA amounts for sorted CD4+ and CD8+ cells had an average of approximately 3.2 ug.

The use of genomic DNA as template underpinned the TCR beta VDJ and CDR3 profiling. In TCRdb, the reads were re-called with MiXCR into one record per CDR3 protein. Among 160,000 or so distinct CDR3 sequences, around 48% were seen once, and the ten largest hold 0.85% to 1.3%. The authors sequenced patients whose flow cytometry had shown CD8+CD57+ cell expansion. Receipt of therapy had not occurred in any patient by the time of blood sampling. CDR1 is SQVTM and CDR2 is ANQGSEA in the germline V gene. V was shortened by 2 bases and J by 6 bases, with 14 bases between the two germline ends. CDR3 length: 14 amino acids. Regarding this clonotype: Its antigen remains unknown.

Regarding the study as a whole: Statistical testing detected no significant gap in CD8+ Simpson's diversity between patients and controls. Patients and controls were found to share roughly 31 CD8+ CDR3 sequences.

Material for sequencing was sorted CD4+, CD8+, or CD8+CD57+ T cells (not recorded which) from PBMCs. The clonotype was recovered from a human donor with aplastic anemia. This chain connects TRBV29-1 to TRBJ2-1, with unresolved D. CDR3 loop: CSVERATRGNEQFF. In nucleotides, the CDR3 is TGCAGCGTTGAAAGGGCTACCCGAGGCAATGAGCAGTTCTTC.